This TCR beta chain was sequenced during a study of shared clonotypes between healthy human individuals. TCRdb keeps only in-frame clones here, not all; method: immunoSEQ multiplex PCR. The table shows about 2.2 million clones, with around 93% occurring only once. Naive CD8 cells lacked CD45RO and underwent positive selection for CCR7, leaving out terminally differentiated effector memory CD45RA+ cells. CDR3 length: 15 amino acids. J gave up 3 bases and V 3 bases, and 4 bases lay outside the gene matches. Germline CDR1 is MNHEY and CDR2 is SMNVEV (reference sequence). V is TRBV27 and J is TRBJ2-3; 9 nucleotides match TRBD2. The receptor was derived from a man between 18 and 35 years old in good health. Some clones in this sample may be carry-over from other donors' samples. Specimen: naive CD8+ T cells from PBMCs. This CDR3 is CASSFLREGTDTQYF. DNA of the CDR3: TGTGCCAGCAGTTTTTTGCGGGAGGGGACAGATACGCAGTATTTT.